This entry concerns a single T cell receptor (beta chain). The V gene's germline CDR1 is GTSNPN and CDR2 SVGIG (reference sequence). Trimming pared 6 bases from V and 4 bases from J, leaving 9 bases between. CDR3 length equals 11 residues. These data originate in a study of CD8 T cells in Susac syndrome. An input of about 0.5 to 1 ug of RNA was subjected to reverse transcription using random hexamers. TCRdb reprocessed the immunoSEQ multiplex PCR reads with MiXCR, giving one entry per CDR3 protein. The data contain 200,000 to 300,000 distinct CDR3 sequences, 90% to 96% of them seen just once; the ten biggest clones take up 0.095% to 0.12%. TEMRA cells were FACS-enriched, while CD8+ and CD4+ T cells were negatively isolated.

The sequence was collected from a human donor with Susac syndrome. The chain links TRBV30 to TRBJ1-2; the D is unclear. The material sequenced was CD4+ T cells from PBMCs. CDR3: CACLIVYGYTF. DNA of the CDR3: TGTGCCTGCCTAATCGTCTATGGCTACACCTTC.